The T cell receptor beta chain under discussion was sequenced for a study of response to subunit inactivated influenza vaccine. In regard to this clonotype: Its antigen is not identified.

Germline V gives CDR1 LGHDT, CDR2 YNNKEL (reference sequence). The V and J ends lost 5 bases and 1 base respectively, with 12 bases between them. The CDR3 is made up of 14 amino acids. In TCRdb, the RT-PCR reads were re-called with MiXCR into one record per CDR3 protein. Among 500,000 to 600,000 distinct CDR3 sequences listed, more than 15% were seen once. General study findings and limits: The authors suggested that few new T cells are recruited per seasonal influenza vaccination.

The input for sequencing was CD4+ T cells sorted from PBMCs, taken roughly 24 months after vaccination. The receptor was derived from a man aged 50 to 75 who received an inactivated influenza vaccine. The chain is built from TRBV3-1 and TRBJ2-7; D not resolved. The CDR3 DNA sequence: TGTGCCAGCAGCAAGACGCTGCCGTCCTACGAGCAGTACTTC. It translates to CASSKTLPSYEQYF.